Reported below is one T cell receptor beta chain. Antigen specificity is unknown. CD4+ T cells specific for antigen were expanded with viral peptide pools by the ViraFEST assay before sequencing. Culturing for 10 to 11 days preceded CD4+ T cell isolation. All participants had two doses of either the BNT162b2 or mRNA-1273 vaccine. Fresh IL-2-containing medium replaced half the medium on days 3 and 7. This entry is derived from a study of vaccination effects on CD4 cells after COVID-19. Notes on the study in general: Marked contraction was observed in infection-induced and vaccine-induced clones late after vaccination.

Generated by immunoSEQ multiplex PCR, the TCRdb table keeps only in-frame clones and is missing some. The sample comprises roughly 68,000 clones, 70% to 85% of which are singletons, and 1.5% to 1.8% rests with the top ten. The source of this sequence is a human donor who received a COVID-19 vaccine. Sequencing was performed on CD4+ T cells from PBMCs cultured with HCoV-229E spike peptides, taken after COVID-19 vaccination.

The DNA of the CDR3 is TGTGCCAGCAACGGATGGGGAAAACTGTTTTTT. This translates into CASNGWGKLFF. The chain combines TRBV28 with TRBJ1-4; D remains unclear. The CDR3 is 11 residues long. Trimming pared 7 bases from V and 10 bases from J, leaving 10 bases between. Germline-derived CDR1 and CDR2 are MDHEN and SYDVKM.